One sample yielded the 18 T cell receptor beta chains listed below, sequenced in a study of technical replicates of blood from several donors. The assay was immunoSEQ multiplex PCR, and TCRdb's table has in-frame clones only and misses some. Of tens of thousands of clones in the sample, roughly 90% were seen once. Material for sequencing was PBMCs. The receptor source for this set is a human donor in good health. Some clones in this sample may be carry-over from other donors' samples.

The V call is TRBV18, the J call TRBJ2-1; 13 bases line up with TRBD2. The CDR3 covers 17 residues. Trimming removed 2 bases from V and 6 bases from J; junction bases left unmatched: 7. The germline CDR1 and CDR2 sequences are KGHSH and LQKENI. For the CDR3, the DNA is TGTGCCAGCTCACCATCTCGAACTAGCGGGAGGGCCAATGAGCAGTTCTTC. It translates to CASSPSRTSGRANEQFF.

The V gene is TRBV7-2, the J gene TRBJ1-6; D possibly corresponds to TRBD1 (5 bases). CDR3 length: 15 residues. Between the trimmed V and J ends, which lost 7 bases and 8 bases, there was a span of 18 bases. Looked up from germline, CDR1 is SGHTA and CDR2 is FQGNSA. The CDR3 region is CASTAPGGGYSPLHF. In DNA form, the CDR3 reads TGTGCCAGCACGGCCCCGGGGGGGGGATATTCACCCCTCCACTTT.

This chain uses TRBV12-5 with TRBJ2-7, with 7 nucleotides matching TRBD1. Losses at the gene ends were 1 base for V and 1 base for J; bases not matched to a gene: 1. The CDR3 runs 14 residues. In germline, CDR1 is LGHNT, CDR2 FRNRAP. The CDR3: CASGLGQGSYEQYF. For the CDR3, the DNA is TGTGCTAGTGGTTTGGGACAGGGATCCTACGAGCAGTACTTC.

The rearrangement joins TRBV5-4 to TRBJ2-3; 7 nucleotides match TRBD2. This CDR3 spans 15 amino acids. The germline CDR1 and CDR2 sequences are SGHNT and YYREEE (reference sequence). V gave up 4 bases and J gave up 1 base; unmatched junction bases: 6. CDR3 coding DNA: TGTGCCAGCAGCCTCGGACTAGTCCGCACAGATACGCAGTATTTT. As protein: CASSLGLVRTDTQYF. Using reference TRBV5-4 and TRBJ2-3 for the parts outside the CDR3, the full variable domain is ETGVTQSPTHLIKTRGQQVTLRCSSQSGHNTVSWYQQALGQGPQFIFQYYREEENGRGNFPPRFSGLQFPNYSSELNVNALELDDSALYLCASSLGLVRTDTQYFGPGTRLTVL.

The chain joins TRBV7-9 to TRBJ2-1, with D possibly being TRBD1 (6 bases). Germline CDR1 reads SEHNR; CDR2 reads FQNEAQ (reference sequence). Trimming left V 5 bases short and J 12 bases short, with 23 bases between. This CDR3 is 15 amino acids long. In nucleotides, the CDR3 is TGTGCCAGCAGCCCTACAGGGTCCCCGGTTTATGGGCAGTTCTTC. Protein product: CASSPTGSPVYGQFF.

V is TRBV5-5 and J is TRBJ2-2; 11 nucleotides align to TRBD1. J gave up 5 bases and V 3 bases, and 6 bases lay outside the gene matches. Germline assignment: CDR1 SGHKS and CDR2 YYEKEE (reference sequence). CDR3 size: 16 residues. The CDR3 reads CASSYGTGGLTGELFF. The CDR3 DNA is TGTGCCAGCAGCTACGGGACAGGGGGTTTGACCGGGGAGCTGTTTTTT.

V and J are TRBV7-2 and TRBJ2-5; a possible D gene is TRBD2 (6 bases). The CDR3 extends over 14 amino acids. V was clipped by 4 bases and J by 5 bases, with 14 bases between them. Per germline, CDR1 SGHTA and CDR2 FQGNSA. In nucleotides, the CDR3 is TGTGCCAGCAGCTCGCCCGGACTAAAGGAGACCCAGTACTTC. It encodes CASSSPGLKETQYF.

V gene TRBV9 combines with J gene TRBJ2-2; 8 bases are shared with TRBD1. This CDR3 is 15 amino acids long. Germline CDR1 reads SGDLS; CDR2 reads YYNGEE. The J segment lost 6 bases and the V segment lost 4 bases, leaving 8 bases of the junction unmatched. CDR3 sequence: CASSPTGVVAGELFF. In DNA, the CDR3 is TGTGCCAGCAGCCCGACAGGGGTTGTAGCCGGGGAGCTGTTTTTT.

The chain uses TRBV4-2 and TRBJ2-7; TRBD2 agrees at 8 bases. The CDR3 covers 18 residues. With 0 bases clipped from V and 9 bases from J, the junction kept 19 bases outside the gene matches. Germline V gene sequence: CDR1 LGHNA, CDR2 YNFKEQ. The CDR3 is CASSQDLGTGTRQVRQYF. CDR3 sequence (DNA): TGTGCCAGCAGCCAAGATTTGGGGACCGGGACTAGGCAAGTACGGCAGTACTTC.

This chain joins TRBV18 and TRBJ2-3; perhaps TRBD2 as D (6 bases). The V and J ends lost 3 bases and 0 bases respectively, with 13 bases between them. Germline V CDR1 and CDR2: KGHSH, LQKENI. This CDR3 has 16 residues. The CDR3 is CASSPESGLSTDTQYF. CDR3 bases: TGTGCCAGCTCACCTGAGAGCGGGCTCAGCACAGATACGCAGTATTTT.

The chain couples TRBV6-5 to TRBJ2-7; 8 nucleotides align to TRBD1. The J segment lost 10 bases and the V segment lost 1 base, leaving 6 bases of the junction unmatched. This CDR3 is built from 13 residues. Per germline, CDR1 MNHEY and CDR2 SVGAGI. The CDR3 nucleotides read TGTGCCAGCAGTTACTTCCTAGGACAGGGTCAGTACTTC. Translating gives CASSYFLGQGQYF.

On this clone itself: One junction end does not reproduce the germline sequence, and a read error may be involved. This sequence joins TRBV19 and TRBJ1-2; a weak D match, TRBD1 (6 bases). Germline V gene lookup returns CDR1 LNHDA and CDR2 SQIVND (reference sequence). The CDR3 runs to 13 residues. The CDR3 protein is CASSILPGDTRSF. The CDR3 nucleotides read TGTGCCAGTAGTATTCTGCCAGGGGATACCCGGAGCTTC.

The genes are TRBV27 and TRBJ1-1, with 9 positions matching TRBD1. Per germline, CDR1 MNHEY and CDR2 SMNVEV (reference sequence). The CDR3 is 16 amino acids. Trimming removed 6 bases from V and 1 base from J; junction bases left unmatched: 9. The CDR3: CASRPRQGERNTEAFF. The DNA of the CDR3 is TGTGCCAGCAGGCCTAGACAGGGGGAGAGGAACACTGAAGCTTTCTTT.

V usage is TRBV11-2 and J usage is TRBJ2-4; D unresolved. Trimming removed 4 bases from V and 6 bases from J, with 7 bases in between. The CDR3 runs 12 residues. The germline CDR1 and CDR2 sequences are SGHAT and FQNNGV. This CDR3 is CASSSSGNIQYF. As DNA, the CDR3 is TGTGCCAGCAGCTCCTCGGGAAACATTCAGTACTTC.

The V call is TRBV19, the J call TRBJ2-6; the D is unclear. The length of the CDR3 is 14 residues. V was trimmed by 6 bases and J by 4 bases, leaving 10 bases between them. Germline V lookup: CDR1 LNHDA, CDR2 SQIVND (reference sequence). The CDR3, as DNA: TGTGCCAGTAGGAGAGTTTCGGGGGCCAACGTCCTGACTTTC. Its translation: CASRRVSGANVLTF.

The chain joins TRBV4-3 to TRBJ1-2; 7 nucleotides agree with TRBD1. Unmatched junction bases numbered 9, after V lost 4 bases and J lost 7 bases. Germline CDR1 LGHNA, CDR2 YSLEER. The CDR3 sequence is 14 residues long. The CDR3 sequence is CASSPRQGTGGYTF. The CDR3 coding sequence is TGCGCCAGCAGCCCCAGACAGGGAACAGGTGGCTACACCTTC.

The rearrangement joins TRBV4-1 to TRBJ2-6; 7 nucleotides align to TRBD1. The V and J ends lost 4 bases and 1 base, in that order; junction bases with no gene match: 1. There are 15 residues in the CDR3. The germline CDR1 and CDR2 sequences are MGHRA and YSYEKL. The CDR3 loop is CASSPRGSGANVLTF. CDR3 bases: TGCGCCAGCAGCCCCAGGGGGTCTGGGGCCAACGTCCTGACTTTC.

The chain couples TRBV18 to TRBJ2-6; D possibly corresponds to TRBD2 (6 bases). The CDR3 runs to 17 residues. Between the trimmed V and J ends, which lost 8 bases and 3 bases, there was a span of 20 bases. CDR1 KGHSH and CDR2 LQKENI come from the germline V gene. Here the CDR3 reads CASNTGVTLFGANVLTF. CDR3 sequence (DNA): TGTGCCAGCAACACGGGGGTTACCCTTTTTGGGGCCAACGTCCTGACTTTC.